The present T cell receptor (beta chain) was sequenced within a study of T cell changes during pregnancy in multiple sclerosis. Trimming removed 7 bases from V and 0 bases from J, with 13 bases in between. Germline V gives CDR1 MNHNS, CDR2 SASEGT. This CDR3 has 15 amino acids. Clones were sequenced by immunoSEQ multiplex PCR, and TCRdb holds only the in-frame ones, with some missing. The table lists around 100,000 clones, 92% of them singletons. This clonotype originated in a female donor with multiple sclerosis, enrolled in a pregnancy study. The input for sequencing was peripheral blood, taken after pregnancy. The chain has TRBV6-1 and TRBJ1-3; possibly TRBD1 for D (5 bases). The CDR3 reads CASKKQVPSGNTIYF. CDR3 coding DNA: TGTGCCAGCAAAAAACAGGTCCCCTCTGGAAACACCATATATTTT.